These T cell receptor beta chains were read from a single sample in a study of blood T cells in healthy people across ages. TCRdb used MiXCR to reprocess the 5' RACE reads, holding one entry per CDR3 protein. This table holds some 760,000 distinct CDR3 sequences, around 25% found once. These records were also assigned to another study, of T cells of mothers and their children.

Sequencing used blood. The receptors originated from a boy aged 10-17 years in good health. Each CDR3 is given with its conserved first and last residue. Fields, in order: V gene, D gene, clone size, CDR3 length, J gene, CDR3 protein, CDR3 DNA. The D gene is left open where the match is weak. A row's size may be missing; if present it is once, few, many or a size class.

v_call: TRBV29-1; d_call: NA; clone_size: many; cdr3_length: 11; j_call: TRBJ2-5; cdr3_aa: CSVVRQETQYF; cdr3_nt: TGCAGCGTTGTCCGGCAAGAGACCCAGTACTTC
v_call: TRBV12-3/TRBV12-4; d_call: NA; clone_size: NA; cdr3_length: 14; j_call: TRBJ1-2; cdr3_aa: CASSLMGANYGYTF; cdr3_nt: TGTGCCAGCAGTCTCATGGGAGCAAACTATGGCTACACCTTC
v_call: TRBV20-1; d_call: NA; clone_size: NA; cdr3_length: 13; j_call: TRBJ2-1; cdr3_aa: CSAIKDSYNEQFF; cdr3_nt: TGCAGTGCTATCAAGGACAGCTATAATGAGCAGTTCTTC
v_call: TRBV19; d_call: NA; clone_size: few; cdr3_length: 14; j_call: TRBJ2-7; cdr3_aa: CASTPSWGSYEQYF; cdr3_nt: TGTGCCAGTACCCCAAGTTGGGGTTCCTACGAGCAGTACTTC
v_call: TRBV7-6; d_call: NA; clone_size: NA; cdr3_length: 13; j_call: TRBJ1-6; cdr3_aa: CASSSPGLSPLHF; cdr3_nt: TGTGCCAGCAGCTCCCCAGGGCTATCACCCCTCCACTTT
v_call: TRBV20-1; d_call: NA; clone_size: NA; cdr3_length: 17; j_call: TRBJ2-3; cdr3_aa: CSARDSSGQYRTDTQYF; cdr3_nt: TGCAGTGCTAGAGATTCGAGCGGACAGTACCGCACAGATACGCAGTATTTT
v_call: TRBV20-1; d_call: NA; clone_size: few; cdr3_length: 10; j_call: TRBJ2-7; cdr3_aa: CSASAHEQYF; cdr3_nt: TGCAGTGCTTCTGCCCACGAGCAGTACTTC
v_call: TRBV7-2; d_call: TRBD1; clone_size: NA; cdr3_length: 16; j_call: TRBJ1-1; cdr3_aa: CASSLMGRGAVTEAFF; cdr3_nt: TGTGCCAGCAGCTTAATGGGCAGGGGGGCGGTCACTGAAGCTTTCTTT
v_call: TRBV5-1; d_call: TRBD2; clone_size: NA; cdr3_length: 16; j_call: TRBJ2-5; cdr3_aa: CASSRLAGGTEETQYF; cdr3_nt: TGCGCCAGCAGCCGCCTAGCGGGAGGGACAGAGGAGACCCAGTACTTC
v_call: TRBV7-9; d_call: NA; clone_size: few; cdr3_length: 15; j_call: TRBJ1-2; cdr3_aa: CASRPARGQSYGYTF; cdr3_nt: TGTGCCAGCAGGCCAGCCCGCGGACAGTCCTATGGCTACACCTTC
v_call: TRBV7-9; d_call: NA; clone_size: few; cdr3_length: 13; j_call: TRBJ2-7; cdr3_aa: CASSPLTRPEQYF; cdr3_nt: TGTGCCAGCAGCCCCTTGACTAGACCCGAGCAGTACTTC
v_call: TRBV25-1; d_call: NA; clone_size: few; cdr3_length: 16; j_call: TRBJ2-4; cdr3_aa: CASSGQRLGAKNIQYF; cdr3_nt: TGTGCCAGCAGTGGACAGAGACTTGGGGCCAAAAACATTCAGTACTTC
v_call: TRBV4-1; d_call: TRBD1; clone_size: NA; cdr3_length: 14; j_call: TRBJ2-1; cdr3_aa: CASSQGPRGNEQFF; cdr3_nt: TGCGCCAGCAGCCAAGGGCCCAGGGGGAATGAGCAGTTCTTC
v_call: TRBV14; d_call: TRBD2; clone_size: NA; cdr3_length: 18; j_call: TRBJ2-1; cdr3_aa: CASSQEALAGGPWNEQFF; cdr3_nt: TGTGCCAGCAGCCAAGAGGCACTAGCGGGAGGGCCTTGGAATGAGCAGTTCTTC
v_call: TRBV29-1; d_call: NA; clone_size: NA; cdr3_length: 12; j_call: TRBJ2-5; cdr3_aa: CSITGIQETQYF; cdr3_nt: TGCAGCATCACCGGGATCCAAGAGACCCAGTACTTC
v_call: TRBV7-9; d_call: TRBD2; clone_size: few; cdr3_length: 18; j_call: TRBJ2-5; cdr3_aa: CASSLEFSGGRVRETQYF; cdr3_nt: TGTGCCAGCAGCTTAGAGTTCTCCGGCGGGAGAGTTAGAGAGACCCAGTACTTC
v_call: TRBV3-1; d_call: NA; clone_size: NA; cdr3_length: 18; j_call: TRBJ2-5; cdr3_aa: CASSQDLGRTWSPGTQYF; cdr3_nt: TGTGCCAGCAGCCAAGATTTGGGGCGGACTTGGTCCCCAGGGACCCAGTACTTC
v_call: TRBV12-3/TRBV12-4; d_call: NA; clone_size: NA; cdr3_length: 9; j_call: TRBJ2-3; cdr3_aa: CASSPPAYF; cdr3_nt: TGTGCCAGCAGTCCCCCCGCGTATTTT
v_call: TRBV7-3; d_call: TRBD1; clone_size: few; cdr3_length: 16; j_call: TRBJ2-3; cdr3_aa: CASSPWTGMDTDTQYF; cdr3_nt: TGTGCCAGCAGCCCGTGGACAGGGATGGACACAGATACGCAGTATTTT
v_call: TRBV29-1; d_call: NA; clone_size: few; cdr3_length: 11; j_call: TRBJ2-7; cdr3_aa: CSVVRDYEQYF; cdr3_nt: TGCAGCGTCGTTAGGGACTACGAGCAGTACTTC
v_call: TRBV6-5; d_call: NA; clone_size: few; cdr3_length: 12; j_call: TRBJ2-7; cdr3_aa: CASKDSAYEQYF; cdr3_nt: TGTGCCAGCAAGGACAGCGCCTACGAGCAGTACTTC
v_call: TRBV2; d_call: TRBD2; clone_size: NA; cdr3_length: 14; j_call: TRBJ2-7; cdr3_aa: CASSLLAGGNEQYF; cdr3_nt: TGTGCCAGCAGTCTACTAGCGGGAGGAAACGAGCAGTACTTC
v_call: TRBV29-1; d_call: TRBD1; clone_size: few; cdr3_length: 13; j_call: TRBJ2-7; cdr3_aa: CSVLTGVSYEQYF; cdr3_nt: TGCAGCGTTTTGACAGGGGTCTCCTACGAGCAGTACTTC
v_call: TRBV18; d_call: NA; clone_size: NA; cdr3_length: 15; j_call: TRBJ2-5; cdr3_aa: CASSPGSGTQETQYF; cdr3_nt: TGTGCCAGCTCACCAGGGTCCGGGACCCAAGAGACCCAGTACTTC
v_call: TRBV13; d_call: NA; clone_size: NA; cdr3_length: 16; j_call: TRBJ1-2; cdr3_aa: CASSLLPETGTYGYTF; cdr3_nt: TGTGCCAGCAGCCTACTACCGGAGACAGGAACCTATGGCTACACCTTC
v_call: TRBV6-1; d_call: NA; clone_size: once; cdr3_length: 12; j_call: TRBJ2-7; cdr3_aa: CASSDGRDEQYF; cdr3_nt: TGTGCCAGCAGTGATGGGCGAGACGAGCAGTACTTC
v_call: TRBV6-2/TRBV6-3; d_call: NA; clone_size: few; cdr3_length: 14; j_call: TRBJ1-5; cdr3_aa: CASRRTDSYQPQHF; cdr3_nt: TGTGCCAGCAGACGTACCGACAGCTATCAGCCCCAGCATTTT
v_call: TRBV7-2; d_call: TRBD1; clone_size: NA; cdr3_length: 15; j_call: TRBJ1-1; cdr3_aa: CASSPPKGGSTEAFF; cdr3_nt: TGTGCCAGCAGCCCCCCGAAAGGGGGCTCCACTGAAGCTTTCTTT
v_call: TRBV4-3; d_call: TRBD2; clone_size: NA; cdr3_length: 18; j_call: TRBJ2-1; cdr3_aa: CASSQDRAGGSSYNEQFF; cdr3_nt: TGCGCCAGCAGCCAAGATCGGGCGGGGGGGAGCTCCTACAATGAGCAGTTCTTC
v_call: TRBV5-1; d_call: NA; clone_size: few; cdr3_length: 17; j_call: TRBJ2-2; cdr3_aa: CASSLGLNRGDTGELFF; cdr3_nt: TGCGCCAGCAGCTTAGGACTCAACCGTGGGGACACCGGGGAGCTGTTTTTT
v_call: TRBV12-3/TRBV12-4; d_call: NA; clone_size: few; cdr3_length: 17; j_call: TRBJ2-5; cdr3_aa: CASSLSGVRFLWETQYF; cdr3_nt: TGTGCCAGCAGTTTATCAGGTGTCAGGTTTCTCTGGGAGACCCAGTACTTC
v_call: TRBV7-2; d_call: TRBD1; clone_size: NA; cdr3_length: 15; j_call: TRBJ1-2; cdr3_aa: CASSLGRGEDYGYTF; cdr3_nt: TGTGCCAGCAGCTTAGGCAGGGGGGAGGACTATGGCTACACCTTC
v_call: TRBV19; d_call: NA; clone_size: few; cdr3_length: 14; j_call: TRBJ2-2; cdr3_aa: CASSREQYAGELFF; cdr3_nt: TGTGCCAGTAGTCGCGAACAGTACGCCGGGGAGCTGTTTTTT
v_call: TRBV29-1; d_call: NA; clone_size: few; cdr3_length: 13; j_call: TRBJ2-5; cdr3_aa: CSVADRVPGTQYF; cdr3_nt: TGCAGCGTTGCCGACAGAGTCCCAGGGACCCAGTACTTC
v_call: TRBV29-1; d_call: NA; clone_size: NA; cdr3_length: 14; j_call: TRBJ1-2; cdr3_aa: CSVARGGNYYGYTF; cdr3_nt: TGCAGCGTTGCCCGGGGGGGGAATTACTATGGCTACACCTTC
v_call: TRBV5-1; d_call: TRBD2; clone_size: few; cdr3_length: 15; j_call: TRBJ2-3; cdr3_aa: CASSLAGGDADTQYF; cdr3_nt: TGCGCCAGCAGCCTAGCGGGAGGGGATGCGGATACGCAGTATTTT
v_call: TRBV18; d_call: TRBD2; clone_size: few; cdr3_length: 15; j_call: TRBJ2-1; cdr3_aa: CASSQKSGSRNEQFF; cdr3_nt: TGTGCCAGCTCACAAAAGAGCGGGAGTCGCAATGAGCAGTTCTTC
v_call: TRBV5-1; d_call: NA; clone_size: NA; cdr3_length: 16; j_call: TRBJ2-2; cdr3_aa: CASSPWEGASTGELFF; cdr3_nt: TGCGCCAGCAGCCCTTGGGAGGGGGCGAGCACCGGGGAGCTGTTTTTT
v_call: TRBV4-2; d_call: TRBD1; clone_size: NA; cdr3_length: 15; j_call: TRBJ1-1; cdr3_aa: CASTPGQELVTEAFF; cdr3_nt: TGTGCCAGCACCCCGGGACAGGAATTAGTCACTGAAGCTTTCTTT
v_call: TRBV4-1; d_call: TRBD1; clone_size: NA; cdr3_length: 14; j_call: TRBJ2-7; cdr3_aa: CASSQEGQPHEQYF; cdr3_nt: TGCGCCAGCAGCCAAGAGGGACAGCCCCACGAGCAGTACTTC
v_call: TRBV4-1; d_call: NA; clone_size: NA; cdr3_length: 12; j_call: TRBJ2-5; cdr3_aa: CASSQILGTQYF; cdr3_nt: TGCGCCAGCAGCCAAATCCTGGGGACCCAGTACTTC
v_call: TRBV29-1; d_call: NA; clone_size: few; cdr3_length: 11; j_call: TRBJ2-7; cdr3_aa: CSVAQGTEQYF; cdr3_nt: TGCAGCGTTGCTCAAGGGACCGAGCAGTACTTC
v_call: TRBV4-1; d_call: NA; clone_size: NA; cdr3_length: 16; j_call: TRBJ2-2; cdr3_aa: CASSQDPKLNTGELFF; cdr3_nt: TGCGCCAGCAGCCAAGATCCTAAACTCAACACCGGGGAGCTGTTTTTT
v_call: TRBV6-5; d_call: NA; clone_size: NA; cdr3_length: 14; j_call: TRBJ1-2; cdr3_aa: CASSYGGYNYGYTF; cdr3_nt: TGTGCCAGCAGTTACGGGGGATATAACTATGGCTACACCTTC
v_call: TRBV11-2; d_call: TRBD1; clone_size: few; cdr3_length: 13; j_call: TRBJ2-5; cdr3_aa: CASSTKGAETQYF; cdr3_nt: TGTGCCAGCAGCACCAAGGGGGCAGAGACCCAGTACTTC